This T cell receptor beta chain was observed in a study of shared clonotypes between healthy human individuals. The assay was immunoSEQ multiplex PCR, and TCRdb's table has in-frame clones only and misses some. The table has over 400,000 clones, around 96% seen once. Sequencing was carried out using naive CD4+ T cells sorted from blood. Stated subset: CD45RA+ positively selected. The source of this sequence is a woman aged 25 to 39 in good health.

The CDR3 DNA reads TGTGCCAGCAGTTTATGGGGCCAAGGTCCGGCAGGGTTGAAGAACGAGCAGTACTTC. Protein sequence: CASSLWGQGPAGLKNEQYF. The chain employs TRBV28 and TRBJ2-7, with D possibly being TRBD1 (5 bases). CDR1 and CDR2 from the germline V gene are MDHEN and SYDVKM. This CDR3 comprises 19 residues. V dropped 0 bases and J dropped 5 bases, with 26 bases sitting between them.